Listed below are T cell receptor beta chains from one sample, sequenced in a study of CD8 T cells in ankylosing spondylitis. One entry per CDR3 protein results from TCRdb running MiXCR on the 5' RACE reads. The sample has about 250,000 distinct CDR3 sequences, about a sixth seen once. What was sequenced was blood, either unsorted or a sorted T cell fraction (not recorded which). The receptors were sampled from a male donor with ankylosing spondylitis or in good health (not recorded which). The CDR3 runs from the conserved cysteine through the conserved F or W. The D gene is left open where the match is weak. Part of the rows lack a size; the others show once, few, many or a class for expanded clones.

clone size,V gene,J gene,D gene,CDR3 protein,CDR3 DNA
.,TRBV11-2,TRBJ2-2,.,CASSFYGSYTGELFF,TGTGCCAGCAGCTTCTACGGGAGCTACACCGGGGAGCTGTTTTTT
.,TRBV28,TRBJ2-3,.,CASSLGSRLVATDTQYF,TGTGCCAGCAGTTTAGGGAGCCGGCTAGTTGCCACAGATACGCAGTATTTT
many,TRBV29-1,TRBJ2-1,.,CSEGVLAYNEQFF,TGCAGCGAGGGGGTACTGGCCTACAATGAGCAGTTCTTC
.,TRBV6-4,TRBJ2-1,.,CASSSDGGAYNEQFF,TGTGCCAGCAGCAGTGACGGGGGAGCCTACAATGAGCAGTTCTTC
.,TRBV13,TRBJ1-1,.,CASSPPSGYEAFF,TGTGCCAGCAGCCCGCCGTCAGGGTATGAAGCTTTCTTT
.,TRBV6-1,TRBJ2-2,TRBD2,CASGHLAGGHVGTGELFF,TGTGCCAGCGGACACTTAGCGGGAGGTCACGTGGGCACCGGGGAGCTGTTTTTT
.,TRBV5-6,TRBJ2-7,TRBD2,CASSFPGLVGESLPREQYF,TGTGCCAGCAGCTTTCCGGGACTAGTGGGCGAATCACTGCCTCGGGAGCAGTACTTC
.,TRBV9,TRBJ2-7,TRBD1,CASSPGTGFFEQYF,TGTGCCAGCAGTCCCGGGACAGGGTTTTTCGAGCAGTACTTC
few,TRBV4-1,TRBJ2-1,TRBD2,CASSHTTSGWGDEQFF,TGCGCCAGCAGCCATACGACTAGCGGGTGGGGCGATGAGCAGTTCTTC
.,TRBV7-9,TRBJ2-7,.,CASSLKDQATYEQYF,TGTGCCAGCAGCTTAAAGGACCAGGCGACCTACGAGCAGTACTTC
many,TRBV4-2,TRBJ2-2,TRBD1,CASSQDLGQGAGELFF,TGTGCCAGCAGCCAAGATTTAGGGCAGGGGGCCGGGGAGCTGTTTTTT
many,TRBV3-1,TRBJ1-4,TRBD1,CASSQGGGDEKLFF,TGTGCCAGCAGCCAAGGAGGGGGCGATGAAAAACTGTTTTTT
once,TRBV4-1,TRBJ1-5,.,CASSLVRVTSNQPQHF,TGCGCCAGCAGCCTCGTCAGGGTCACTAGCAATCAGCCCCAGCATTTT
.,TRBV27,TRBJ2-3,.,CASSFRRAESTDTQYF,TGTGCCAGCAGTTTTAGACGCGCGGAGAGCACAGATACGCAGTATTTT
.,TRBV7-2,TRBJ2-7,.,CASSWFRESSYEQYF,TGTGCCAGCAGCTGGTTCCGGGAAAGCTCCTACGAGCAGTACTTC
few,TRBV29-1,TRBJ1-4,.,CSGVLGSNEKLFF,TGCAGCGGTGTCTTAGGCAGTAATGAAAAACTGTTTTTT
few,TRBV3-1,TRBJ2-3,.,CASSQAGDSRDTQYF,TGTGCCAGCAGCCAAGCGGGAGATTCGCGAGATACGCAGTATTTT
few,TRBV4-1,TRBJ2-1,TRBD2,CASSQDGKLAGVMSFYNEQFF,TGCGCCAGCAGCCAAGATGGGAAACTAGCGGGAGTAATGAGCTTCTACAATGAGCAGTTCTTC
few,TRBV6-5,TRBJ1-2,.,CASSSDLGYTF,TGTGCCAGCAGCTCGGATCTTGGCTACACCTTC
.,TRBV25-1,TRBJ1-1,.,CASSEWLEGIGAFF,TGTGCCAGCAGTGAATGGTTGGAGGGGATAGGAGCTTTCTTT
many,TRBV27,TRBJ2-1,TRBD1,CASSLSGTGVNEQFF,TGTGCCAGCAGTTTAAGCGGGACAGGGGTCAATGAGCAGTTCTTC
many,TRBV29-1,TRBJ2-1,TRBD2,CSVIGTSGSYNEQFF,TGCAGCGTCATCGGGACTAGCGGCTCCTACAATGAGCAGTTCTTC
many,TRBV27,TRBJ2-2,.,CASSYLRTTGELFF,TGTGCCAGCAGCTACCTTCGGACAACCGGGGAGCTGTTTTTT
.,TRBV2,TRBJ2-5,TRBD1,CASSIWTGGFQETQYF,TGTGCCAGCAGTATATGGACAGGGGGTTTTCAAGAGACCCAGTACTTC
many,TRBV6-5,TRBJ2-7,TRBD2,CASSSLAGGLSDEQYF,TGTGCCAGCAGTTCCTTAGCGGGAGGGCTTTCGGACGAGCAGTACTTC
few,TRBV14,TRBJ2-1,TRBD2,CASSPQRDHNEQFF,TGTGCCAGCAGCCCGCAGCGGGATCACAATGAGCAGTTCTTC
.,TRBV4-3,TRBJ2-1,.,CASSQDRGSGYHNEQFF,TGCGCCAGCAGCCAAGATCGTGGGAGCGGATACCACAATGAGCAGTTCTTC
many,TRBV18,TRBJ2-5,.,CASSLDRETQYF,TGTGCCAGCTCACTTGACAGGGAGACCCAGTACTTC
.,TRBV4-1,TRBJ2-1,TRBD2,CASSSGTSGRSYEQFF,TGCGCCAGCAGCTCCGGGACTAGCGGGAGGAGCTATGAGCAGTTCTTC
.,TRBV7-9,TRBJ2-7,.,CASSPPVGAGYEQYF,TGTGCCAGCAGCCCACCCGTTGGGGCTGGGTACGAGCAGTACTTC
.,TRBV24-1,TRBJ2-1,TRBD2,CATSDDLAGDEQFF,TGTGCCACCAGTGATGACCTAGCGGGAGATGAGCAGTTCTTC
.,TRBV20-1,TRBJ2-7,.,CSAGNLTHYEQYF,TGCAGTGCTGGAAACTTGACCCACTACGAGCAGTACTTC
many,TRBV15,TRBJ2-1,.,CATSTENNEQFF,TGTGCCACCAGCACGGAGAACAATGAGCAGTTCTTC
few,TRBV10-3,TRBJ2-7,.,CAMGVSQQYF,TGTGCCATGGGGGTTAGTCAGCAGTACTTC
few,TRBV7-2,TRBJ2-2,TRBD1,CASSPRQGTNTGELFF,TGTGCCAGCAGCCCCCGACAGGGAACGAACACCGGGGAGCTGTTTTTT
few,TRBV14,TRBJ2-1,TRBD2,CASSHRLLAGEWDEQFF,TGTGCCAGCAGCCACCGATTACTAGCGGGAGAGTGGGATGAGCAGTTCTTC
few,TRBV29-1,TRBJ2-2,.,CSVVSETAGELFF,TGCAGCGTTGTATCGGAAACCGCCGGGGAGCTGTTTTTT
many,TRBV5-6,TRBJ2-7,TRBD2,CASSLIGGRAHEQYF,TGTGCCAGCAGCTTGATTGGCGGGAGGGCCCACGAGCAGTACTTC
.,TRBV29-1,TRBJ2-3,.,CSVEVPETSTDTQYF,TGCAGCGTTGAAGTTCCGGAGACTAGCACAGATACGCAGTATTTT
many,TRBV15,TRBJ2-1,.,CATSPPQTYNEQFF,TGTGCCACCAGCCCCCCACAAACATACAATGAGCAGTTCTTC
.,TRBV4-3,TRBJ1-5,TRBD1,CASSQTSGTGGQPQHF,TGCGCCAGCAGCCAAACCTCCGGGACAGGCGGTCAGCCCCAGCATTTT
few,TRBV11-1,TRBJ2-4,TRBD1,CASSLADRAGTLAKNIQYF,TGTGCCAGCAGCTTAGCAGACAGGGCAGGAACACTAGCCAAAAACATTCAGTACTTC
few,TRBV19,TRBJ2-7,TRBD2,CASSPTGGTTSVYEQYF,TGTGCCAGTAGCCCAACGGGAGGGACAACCTCAGTATACGAGCAGTACTTC
few,TRBV29-1,TRBJ2-5,TRBD2,CSVELLAGHQETQYF,TGCAGCGTTGAATTGCTAGCGGGACACCAAGAGACCCAGTACTTC
.,TRBV19,TRBJ2-1,.,CASTQGGIGEQFF,TGTGCCAGTACTCAGGGTGGGATCGGTGAGCAGTTCTTC
few,TRBV5-4,TRBJ2-7,.,CASSFGVDRHF,TGTGCCAGCAGCTTCGGGGTAGACCGACACTTC
.,TRBV27,TRBJ2-7,TRBD2,CASFTPGGGHF,TGTGCCAGCTTCACCCCGGGAGGCGGGCACTTC
.,TRBV4-1,TRBJ2-7,TRBD2,CASSQSGAGFDYEQYF,TGCGCCAGCAGCCAAAGTGGAGCGGGATTTGATTACGAGCAGTACTTC
.,TRBV10-3,TRBJ2-7,TRBD1,CAISEPQGEGPYEQYF,TGTGCCATCAGTGAGCCCCAGGGGGAAGGACCCTACGAGCAGTACTTC
.,TRBV20-1,TRBJ2-1,TRBD2,CSARGLGLAGVNDEQFF,TGCAGTGCTAGGGGGTTGGGCCTAGCGGGAGTGAATGATGAGCAGTTCTTC
few,TRBV7-2,TRBJ2-1,.,CASSGLYGSYNEQFF,TGTGCCAGCAGCGGCCTTTACGGCTCCTACAATGAGCAGTTCTTC
few,TRBV7-9,TRBJ2-7,.,CASSPRGTDYEQYF,TGTGCCAGCAGCCCACGCGGGACAGACTACGAGCAGTACTTC
.,TRBV5-6,TRBJ2-1,.,CASSGDWSSYNEQFF,TGTGCCAGCAGCGGGGACTGGAGCTCCTACAATGAGCAGTTCTTC
.,TRBV11-2,TRBJ2-7,.,CASSLDREAKQYF,TGTGCCAGCAGCTTAGATCGGGAAGCGAAGCAGTACTTC
few,TRBV20-1,TRBJ2-3,TRBD2,CSAPSGRVTDTQYF,TGCAGTGCTCCTAGCGGGAGAGTAACAGATACGCAGTATTTT
many,TRBV7-9,TRBJ2-7,TRBD1,CASSPGTVSYEQYF,TGTGCCAGCAGCCCGGGGACAGTCTCCTACGAGCAGTACTTC
.,TRBV5-1,TRBJ2-3,TRBD2,CASSLEAWTSADTQYF,TGCGCCAGCAGCTTGGAGGCTTGGACTAGCGCAGATACGCAGTATTTT